The clone carrying this T cell receptor beta chain was observed once. This CDR3 spans 11 amino acids. With 7 bases clipped from V and 9 bases from J, the junction kept 4 bases outside the gene matches. Per germline, CDR1 SGHRS and CDR2 YFSETQ. This record belongs to a study of blood T cell repertoires in COVID-19. The repertoire was sequenced with immunoSEQ multiplex PCR; TCRdb's copy has only in-frame clones and lacks some. The data show roughly 200,000 clones, approximately 88% seen once. The sequence was obtained from a woman between 40 and 55 years old with COVID-19, enrolled during active disease. Material: peripheral blood. The chain is built from TRBV5-1 and TRBJ2-1; 7 bases fit TRBD2. The CDR3 bases are TGCGCCAGCCAGGCGGGAGCTGAGCAGTTCTTC. It translates to CASQAGAEQFF. Together with reference TRBV5-1 and TRBJ2-1, the CDR3 gives the full variable domain: KAGVTQTPRYLIKTRGQQVTLSCSPISGHRSVSWYQQTPGQGLQFLFEYFSETQRNKGNFPGRFSGRQFSNSRSEMNVSTLELGDSALYLCASQAGAEQFFGPGTRLTVL.